The 15 T cell receptor beta chains presented below share a single source sample, sequenced in a study of shared clonotypes between healthy human individuals. Only in-frame clones appear in the TCRdb table, and some are missing; sequencing was by immunoSEQ multiplex PCR. In the table there are about 670,000 clones, about two thirds of which are singletons. The specimen was memory CD4+ T cells sorted from blood. Indicated subset: CD45RA-negative fraction. All receptors come from a woman aged 25 to 39 in good health.

Comments on this clone: Other nucleotide sequences in the sample specify the same CDR3. The rearrangement uses TRBV5-1 and TRBJ2-5; 7 bases agree with TRBD1. The CDR3 extends over 15 amino acids. After removal of 5 bases from V and 1 base from J, the junction contained 8 bases not matched to a gene. CDR1 and CDR2 from the germline V gene are SGHRS and YFSETQ. The CDR3 DNA reads as TGCGCCAGCAGTTTTACGGACAGGCTCCAAGAGACCCAGTACTTC. This codes for CASSFTDRLQETQYF.

This clone has more than one count but fewer than ten. CDR3: CASSRVSRHSGANVLTF. In DNA, the CDR3 is TGTGCCAGCAGCAGGGTATCCAGACACTCTGGGGCCAACGTCCTGACTTTC. The chain carries TRBV7-9 and TRBJ2-6; D gene uncertain. This CDR3 contains 17 residues. Germline CDR1 SEHNR, CDR2 FQNEAQ (reference sequence). Between the trimmed V and J ends, which lost 5 bases and 0 bases, there was a span of 14 bases.

The V and J genes are TRBV27 and TRBJ2-3, with 8 bases fitting TRBD1. The CDR3 loop spans 13 amino acids. The junction had 4 bases not matched to a gene; V was cut back by 10 bases and J by 1 base. Germline lookup yields CDR1 MNHEY and CDR2 SMNVEV (reference sequence). CDR3 sequence: CATRGRGTDTQYF. The CDR3 bases are TGTGCCACCAGGGGGCGGGGCACAGATACGCAGTATTTT.

The rearrangement links TRBV5-8 to TRBJ1-5; a possible D gene is TRBD1 (5 bases). V was shortened by 6 bases and J by 2 bases, with 24 bases between the two germline ends. The CDR3 covers 18 residues. CDR1 and CDR2 (germline): SGHTS, YDEGEE. The CDR3 here is CASTKGQGHPMRNQPQHF. The CDR3 DNA reads TGTGCCAGCACTAAAGGGCAGGGCCATCCGATGCGCAATCAGCCCCAGCATTTT.

This chain uses TRBV7-8 with TRBJ2-7; 8 bases line up with TRBD1. Germline CDR1 SGHVS, CDR2 FQNEAQ. The CDR3 has 15 amino acids. V gave up 5 bases and J gave up 2 bases; unmatched junction bases: 8. CDR3 in DNA: TGTGCCAGCAGCGTCCGAGGACAGGGAACCTACGAGCAGTACTTC. This translates into CASSVRGQGTYEQYF.

This clone was counted a few times. The chain recombines TRBV5-1 with TRBJ2-7; 9 positions agree with TRBD2. V was pared by 4 bases and J by 0 bases, with 5 bases of the junction left unmatched. The V gene's germline CDR1 is SGHRS and CDR2 YFSETQ. The CDR3 has 15 amino acids. The CDR3 reads CASSPGTSSSYEQYF. CDR3 DNA: TGCGCCAGCAGCCCCGGGACTAGCTCCTCCTACGAGCAGTACTTC.

This chain links TRBV7-5 with TRBJ2-7; the table's D call TRBD1 went unverified against the DNA. TRBV7-5 is a pseudogene locus. This CDR3 has 15 residues. CDR3 sequence (DNA): TGTGTCAGAACCGTACTAAGGGGGCCAACCTACGAGCAGTACTTC. Protein: CVRTVLRGPTYEQYF.

The chain recombines TRBV10-2 with TRBJ1-1; no clear D gene. The CDR3 runs to 13 residues. The V and J ends lost 0 bases and 7 bases respectively, with 9 bases between them. The germline V gene encodes CDR1 WSHSY and CDR2 SAAADI. The CDR3 protein is CASSESSPIEAFF. For the CDR3, the DNA is TGCGCCAGCAGTGAGTCATCGCCTATTGAAGCTTTCTTT.

This chain connects TRBV6-1 to TRBJ2-7; tentative D call: TRBD2 (5 bases). V was trimmed by 7 bases and J by 3 bases, leaving 16 bases between them. Germline values: CDR1 MNHNS, CDR2 SASEGT. This CDR3 comprises 14 residues. CDR3 amino acids: CASTNREGFYEQYF. Written as DNA, the CDR3 is TGTGCCAGCACAAACCGGGAAGGGTTCTACGAGCAGTACTTC.

This clone occurred many times. The V gene is TRBV5-1, the J gene TRBJ2-5; TRBD2 agrees at 7 bases. The CDR3 has 15 amino acids. Trimming removed 7 bases from V and 1 base from J; junction bases left unmatched: 10. Germline-derived CDR1 and CDR2 are SGHRS and YFSETQ. Here the CDR3 reads CASRREGTPQETQYF. The CDR3 DNA sequence: TGCGCCAGCCGGAGGGAGGGAACCCCCCAAGAGACCCAGTACTTC.

J is TRBJ2-5 and V is TRBV18; D uncertain. V was clipped by 3 bases and J by 2 bases, with 10 bases between them. The CDR3 loop spans 14 amino acids. The germline V gene encodes CDR1 KGHSH and CDR2 LQKENI. The CDR3 region is CASSPSTSQETQYF. The CDR3 DNA reads as TGTGCCAGCTCACCTAGCACATCTCAAGAGACCCAGTACTTC.

This clone showed up just once. The chain couples TRBV19 to TRBJ2-2; weak D call: TRBD2 (5 bases). CDR3 length equals 15 residues. CDR1 is LNHDA and CDR2 is SQIVND in the germline V gene (reference sequence). V was clipped by 4 bases and J by 6 bases, with 15 bases between them. CDR3 region: CASSKPPAGPGELFF. In DNA form, the CDR3 reads TGTGCCAGTAGTAAACCCCCTGCGGGTCCCGGGGAGCTGTTTTTT.

This clone has a single count. The chain recombines TRBV15 with TRBJ2-5; D remains ambiguous. V dropped 3 bases and J dropped 4 bases, with 12 bases sitting between them. The CDR3 totals 14 residues. The V gene's germline CDR1 is LNHNV and CDR2 YYDKDF (reference sequence). CDR3 residues: CATSRNAGGETQYF. In DNA, the CDR3 is TGTGCCACCAGCAGGAACGCTGGTGGAGAGACCCAGTACTTC.

The rearrangement joins TRBV11-2 to TRBJ2-7; possibly TRBD2 for D (6 bases). Germline lookup yields CDR1 SGHAT and CDR2 FQNNGV. Trimming stripped 1 base from V and 0 bases from J, with 7 bases between. The CDR3 length is 14 residues. The chain's CDR3 is CASSLGGLSYEQYF. Written as DNA, the CDR3 is TGTGCCAGCAGCTTAGGGGGACTCTCCTACGAGCAGTACTTC.

The V call is TRBV10-1, the J call TRBJ2-5; 12 bases map to TRBD2. Germline V CDR1 and CDR2: WNHNN, SYGVQD (reference sequence). V gave up 3 bases and J gave up 1 base; unmatched junction bases: 6. The CDR3 spans 17 residues. In nucleotides, the CDR3 is TGCGCCAGCAGTGAAGGGCTAGCGGGAGGGGGCCAAGAGACCCAGTACTTC. It specifies CASSEGLAGGGQETQYF.